This section outlines one T cell receptor beta chain sequence together with its context. Its antigen specificity is not known. No much larger clonotype is one base removed from it; base qualities were not supplied. This entry belongs to a study of blood T cell repertoires in COVID-19 (dated by TCRdb to about 2020). For context, the study as a whole: Samples covering the acute and convalescent phases of COVID-19 were provided by collaborators in the United States, Italy and Spain. The prospective study material was composed of cDNA or gDNA derived from T cells, B-cell-depleted T cells, or PBMCs. The dataset comprised deeply sampled blood TCRbeta repertoires from subjects exposed to, actively infected with, or recovered from COVID-19. The repertoires were released in a freely available public database intended as a resource for research on the immune response to SARS-CoV-2. The samples were drawn from the first 160 participants of the ongoing ImmuneRACE study and from some 1,300 subjects provided by 6 global collaborators. The sample metadata nearly always contained a de-identified subject ID, COVID-19 status, age in years and sex. Where available, HLA class I and class II types were taken from metadata supplied by the sample provider and were not determined by assay-based typing.

The CDR3 covers 12 residues, taking in both the cysteine and the phenylalanine. Here the CDR3 DNA is all that survives: 36 bases in frame from base 1. Per the germline V gene, MDHEN is the CDR1 and SYDVKM is the CDR2. V loses 1 base of germline sequence and J loses 3 bases, and the interval between the two ends is 4 bases. TCRbeta CDR3 regions were amplified from genomic DNA using the immunoSEQ Assay, a bias-controlled multiplex PCR. Regarding the original processing steps: The number of nucleated cells in each sample was estimated by amplification of reference gene primers within the assay. Sequence reads were collapsed and filtered to measure the absolute abundance of every unique TCRbeta CDR3 rearrangement. For each sample, productive Simpson clonality was calculated as the square root of Simpson's diversity index across productive rearrangements. Sourced from immuneACCESS, this table was stored by TCRdb with only in-frame sequences that have V and J called. A share of the clones is absent; for the studies checked, an unresolved V gene accounts for under half, and the remainder has no known explanation. For V, J and clone size, that table is used; D and trimming come from the DNA. Counted in this sample were about 200,000 clones; over 75% of them appeared once. The ten most abundant clones make up less than 15% of the sample.

Beyond this particular receptor, the publication reports: The quantity of clinical and demographic metadata differed by source and by participant and was supplied without curation.

A second Seattle source provided samples from volunteer blood donors who had recovered from COVID-19. Collaborating institutions collected whole blood in K2EDTA tubes following their own protocols. For TCRbeta analysis, collaborators shipped samples as frozen whole blood, isolated PBMCs, or DNA extracted from either of those sample types. Sequenced input: peripheral blood. This TCR was sampled from a man over 45 who had recovered from COVID-19. Recombination connected TRBV28 to TRBJ2-7, with an unclear D gene assignment. The nucleotides read TGTGCCAGCAGTTTATTCCACTACGAGCAGTACTTC. This codes for CASSLFHYEQYF.